This T cell receptor (beta chain) was sequenced in a study of CD8 T cells in ankylosing spondylitis (dated by TCRdb to about 2017). With respect to the entire study: T cell receptor beta repertoires were profiled in healthy donors and ankylosing spondylitis patients so that disease-linked TCR variants could be found. Samples of peripheral blood were taken, and for ankylosing spondylitis patients, synovial fluid was collected as well. The full study cohort was made up of under 30 ankylosing spondylitis patients and over 90 healthy donors. Findings and caveats that apply to the study as a whole: Significant enrichment of the disease-linked clones was reported in matched synovial fluid samples from ankylosing spondylitis patients. Some TCR beta motif variants had previously been reported in synovial fluid and blood of reactive arthritis patients, which suggested common disease-initiation mechanisms. A TCR beta motif made up of several highly homologous amino acid variants appeared to be characteristic of blood from ankylosing spondylitis patients. In peripheral blood, the disease-linked clones were found at relatively low frequencies and had a CD8+ phenotype.

Data came from an Illumina HiSeq 2500. Quantitative 5'-RACE with molecular barcodes was used to prepare TCR beta libraries. The paper's processing steps were these. A new computational method, built on a probabilistic model of VDJ rearrangement, was used to identify disease-linked TCR variants. TCRdb trimmed the raw reads at Q25, called clones with MiXCR and kept productive beta chains. Each entry is one CDR3 protein sequence, shown with its most common DNA and genes. The V and J calls were determined by TCRdb, not by the authors. In this sample the table shows roughly 170,000 distinct CDR3 sequences, roughly 10% of which occur a single time. About 14% of the sample goes to the ten largest clones. This clonotype was detected many times. Its antigen is currently not known. One base away there is no much larger clone; base qualities are not given. This receptor was identified in a female donor with ankylosing spondylitis or in good health (not recorded which). Sequencing was done on a sample of blood, either unsorted or a sorted T cell fraction (not recorded which).

Here the CDR3 is given as CASSLAPYSNQPQHF. The nucleotide sequence is TGTGCCAGCAGTTTAGCGCCCTATAGCAATCAGCCCCAGCATTTT. In this chain, TRBV12-3 or TRBV12-4 is recombined with TRBJ1-5; the D gene cannot be named for sure. From cysteine to phenylalanine, the CDR3 is 15 amino acids long. Only the CDR3 portion is preserved as DNA: 45 bases, with reading frame beginning at the first base. The trim is 0 bases for V and 0 bases for J, with a gap of 6 bases between the germline ends.